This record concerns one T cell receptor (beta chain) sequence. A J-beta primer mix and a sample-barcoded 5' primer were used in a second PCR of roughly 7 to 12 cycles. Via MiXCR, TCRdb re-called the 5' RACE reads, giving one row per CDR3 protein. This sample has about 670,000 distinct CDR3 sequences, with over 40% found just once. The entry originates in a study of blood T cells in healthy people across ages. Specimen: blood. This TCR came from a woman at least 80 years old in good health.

CDR3 in amino acids: CASSLGISRPQETQYF. DNA of the CDR3: TGCGCCAGCAGCCTAGGGATTAGCAGACCCCAAGAGACCCAGTACTTC. The V gene is TRBV4-1, the J gene TRBJ2-5; unclear D gene. CDR1 and CDR2 (germline): MGHRA, YSYEKL. With 4 bases removed from V and 1 base from J, the gap between germline ends came to 16 bases. The CDR3 totals 16 residues.